A single T cell receptor (beta chain) is shown here with its context. The data stem from a study of blood T cell repertoires in COVID-19. This table comes from immunoSEQ multiplex PCR, and its TCRdb copy is limited to in-frame clones, with some not included. This sample has about 290,000 clones; 89% occur once, and the top ten carry 8.5% to 14%. This CDR3 is built from 15 residues. The V end lost 1 base, the J end lost 1 base, and 10 bases lay between the germline ends. Germline loops: CDR1 SGHAT, CDR2 FQNNGV. Seattle patients were enrolled while actively infected and followed longitudinally. The sequenced material came from peripheral blood. The sequence was obtained from a woman aged 25-40 years with COVID-19, enrolled during active disease. The V call is TRBV11-2, the J call TRBJ1-1; D not resolved. Here the CDR3 reads CASSLVAQPNTEAFF. The CDR3 region has the DNA TGTGCCAGCAGCTTAGTGGCCCAACCGAACACTGAAGCTTTCTTT.